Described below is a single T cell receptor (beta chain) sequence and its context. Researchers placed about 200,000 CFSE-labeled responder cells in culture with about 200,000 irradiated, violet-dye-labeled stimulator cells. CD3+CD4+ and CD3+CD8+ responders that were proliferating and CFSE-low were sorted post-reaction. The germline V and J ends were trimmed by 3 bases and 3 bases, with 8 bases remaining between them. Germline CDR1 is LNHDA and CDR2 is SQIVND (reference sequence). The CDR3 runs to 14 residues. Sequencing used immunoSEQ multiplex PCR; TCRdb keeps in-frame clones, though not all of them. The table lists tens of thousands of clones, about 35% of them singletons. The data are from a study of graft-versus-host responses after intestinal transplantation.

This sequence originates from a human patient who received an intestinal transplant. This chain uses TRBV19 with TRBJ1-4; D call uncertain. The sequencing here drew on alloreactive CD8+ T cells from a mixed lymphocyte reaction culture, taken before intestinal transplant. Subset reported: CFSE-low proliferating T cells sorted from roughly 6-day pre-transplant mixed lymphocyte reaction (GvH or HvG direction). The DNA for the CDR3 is TGTGCCAGTAGTATGGAGATTGCTAATGAAAAACTGTTTTTT. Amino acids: CASSMEIANEKLFF.